This paragraph covers one T cell receptor beta chain sequence. It has no known antigen specificity. The record has no base qualities; no much larger clone is one base away. The germline V gene sets CDR1 to SGHRS and CDR2 to YFSETQ. From the cysteine through the phenylalanine, the CDR3 covers 13 amino acids. The only DNA kept is the CDR3, 39 bases in frame from the first base. The V and J ends are trimmed by 0 bases and 9 bases, leaving 9 bases between them. In this study, focal radiation therapy paired with CTLA-4 blockade (ipilimumab) was tested in patients who had chemo-refractory metastatic non-small-cell lung cancer. The record originates from a study of radiotherapy plus CTLA-4 blockade in lung cancer (dated by TCRdb to the late 2010s). In terms of the full investigation: Objective responses occurred in roughly 20% of enrolled patients, and 31% achieved disease control.

Receptors were amplified or captured by the immunoSEQ multiplex PCR assay. Held by TCRdb, this immuneACCESS table contains in-frame sequences only and omits some clones. Under half of the omission traces to an unresolved V gene where checked; the cause of the rest is unknown. The sample table shows about 68,000 clones, and roughly 85% are seen once. 8.5% to 10% of the sample rests with the top ten. Here is what the overall study found, with its caveats: Early dynamic changes in blood T cell clones, together with increased serum interferon-beta after radiation, were reported as the strongest predictors of response. After treatment with radiotherapy and ipilimumab, TCR clones that originated in tumors expanded in peripheral blood.

The origin of this receptor is a human donor with non-small cell lung cancer who had a complete response to radiotherapy plus ipilimumab. The sequences come from peripheral blood, collected from a patient treated with radiotherapy plus ipilimumab. Recombination connected TRBV5-1 to TRBJ2-2, with no reliable assignment of the D segment. The nucleotide sequence reads TGCGCCAGCAGCTTGGGGGTAGGCCGGGAGCTGTTTTTT. Its protein product is CASSLGVGRELFF.